This T cell receptor beta chain is from a study of PD-1 blockade in classical Hodgkin lymphoma. Overall study findings and caveats: Complete responders' baseline diversity resembled that of newly diagnosed patients.

The data were produced by immunoSEQ multiplex PCR, yet TCRdb's version contains in-frame clones alone and is incomplete. The table shows around 19,000 clones, with more than 60% occurring only once. This clone came up a few times. Its target is unknown. Exposure to brentuximab vedotin varied, and each patient had relapsed following autologous stem cell transplantation. The receptor comes from a human donor with classical Hodgkin lymphoma. Sequencing was performed on peripheral blood mononuclear cells (PBMCs), taken at baseline.

The CDR3 spells CASSYEDRGTDTQYF. As DNA, the CDR3 is TGTGCCAGCAGCTATGAGGACAGGGGTACAGATACGCAGTATTTT. The rearrangement links TRBV5-6 to TRBJ2-3, with 9 nucleotides matching TRBD1. CDR3 length: 15 residues. The germline V gene has CDR1 SGHDT and CDR2 YYEEEE. Losses at the gene ends were 3 bases for V and 3 bases for J; bases not matched to a gene: 5.